This T cell receptor (beta chain) appears in the sequencing data of a study of T cells in Graves' hyperthyroidism and ophthalmopathy. This clonotype was counted between two and nine times. Uncontrolled infection, other autoimmune disease, pregnancy or lactation barred patients from enrollment. Authors of the study amplified TCR beta CDR3 regions from RNA transcripts. Primed by the HTBI set, a first-round RT-PCR was run on the TCR CDR3. TCRdb itself ran the multiplex PCR reads through MiXCR, one entry per CDR3 protein. The sample has about 270,000 distinct CDR3 sequences, approximately 23% seen once; the top ten hold about a third. The source is a woman aged 40 to 55 with Graves' ophthalmopathy. The sample comprised blood.

CDR3 amino acids: CASLALPYEQYF. The CDR3 bases are TGTGCCAGCCTAGCTCTCCCGTACGAGCAGTACTTC. This chain uses TRBV28 with TRBJ2-7; D may be TRBD2 (5 bases). Between the trimmed V and J ends, which lost 8 bases and 4 bases, there was a span of 12 bases. The CDR3 has 12 amino acids. CDR1 is MDHEN and CDR2 is SYDVKM in the germline V gene.